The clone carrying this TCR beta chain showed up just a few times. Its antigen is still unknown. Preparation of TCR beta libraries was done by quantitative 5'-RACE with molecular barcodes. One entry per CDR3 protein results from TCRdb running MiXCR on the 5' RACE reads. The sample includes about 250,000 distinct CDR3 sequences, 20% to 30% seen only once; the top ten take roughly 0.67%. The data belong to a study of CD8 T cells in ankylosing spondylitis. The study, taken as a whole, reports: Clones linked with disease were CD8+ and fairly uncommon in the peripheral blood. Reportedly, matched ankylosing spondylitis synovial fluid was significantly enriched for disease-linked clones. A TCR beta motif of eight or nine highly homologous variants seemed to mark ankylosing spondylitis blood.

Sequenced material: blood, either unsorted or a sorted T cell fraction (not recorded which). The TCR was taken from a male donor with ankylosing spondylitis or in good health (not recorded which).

CDR3 coding DNA: TGTGCCTGGAGCTTCTACTACAATGAGCAGTTCTTC. Protein product: CAWSFYYNEQFF. V gene TRBV30 combines with J gene TRBJ2-1; D is uncertain. Germline V gives CDR1 GTSNPN, CDR2 SVGIG (reference sequence). The CDR3 is 12 amino acids. Trimming left V 3 bases short and J 3 bases short, with 6 bases between.